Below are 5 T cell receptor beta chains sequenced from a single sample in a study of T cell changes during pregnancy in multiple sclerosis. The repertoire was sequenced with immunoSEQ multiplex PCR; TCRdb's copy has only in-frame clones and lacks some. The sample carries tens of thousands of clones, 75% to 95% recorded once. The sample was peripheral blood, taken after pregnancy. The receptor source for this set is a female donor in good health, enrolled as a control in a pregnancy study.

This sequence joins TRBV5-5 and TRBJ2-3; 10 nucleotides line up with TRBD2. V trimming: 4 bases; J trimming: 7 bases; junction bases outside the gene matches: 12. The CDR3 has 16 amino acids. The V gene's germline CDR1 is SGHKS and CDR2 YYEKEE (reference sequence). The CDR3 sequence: CASSPLSSGGMNTQYF. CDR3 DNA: TGTGCCAGCAGCCCCCTATCTAGCGGGGGTATGAATACGCAGTATTTT. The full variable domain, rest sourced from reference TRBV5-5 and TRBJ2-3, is DAGVTQSPTHLIKTRGQQVTLRCSPISGHKSVSWYQQVLGQGPQFIFQYYEKEERGRGNFPDRFSARQFPNYSSELNVNALLLGDSALYLCASSPLSSGGMNTQYFGPGTRLTVL.

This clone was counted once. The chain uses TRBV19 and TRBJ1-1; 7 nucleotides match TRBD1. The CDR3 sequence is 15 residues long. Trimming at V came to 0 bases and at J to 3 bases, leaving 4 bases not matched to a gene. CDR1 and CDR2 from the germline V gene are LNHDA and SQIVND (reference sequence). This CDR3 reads CASSIDLTGDTEAFF. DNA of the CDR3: TGTGCCAGTAGTATAGACCTTACAGGGGACACTGAAGCTTTCTTT.

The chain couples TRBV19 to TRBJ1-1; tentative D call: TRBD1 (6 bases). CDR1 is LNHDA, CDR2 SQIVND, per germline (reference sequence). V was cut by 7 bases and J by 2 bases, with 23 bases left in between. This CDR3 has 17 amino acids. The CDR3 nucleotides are TGTGCCAGTACCGAATACAGGGCTCCAAACATAAACACTGAAGCTTTCTTT. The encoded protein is CASTEYRAPNINTEAFF.

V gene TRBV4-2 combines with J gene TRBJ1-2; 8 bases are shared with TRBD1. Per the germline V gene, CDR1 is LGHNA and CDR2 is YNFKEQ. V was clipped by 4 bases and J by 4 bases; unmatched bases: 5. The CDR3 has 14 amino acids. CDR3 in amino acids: CASSPDRGPYGYTF. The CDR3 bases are TGTGCCAGCAGCCCTGACAGGGGCCCCTATGGCTACACCTTC.

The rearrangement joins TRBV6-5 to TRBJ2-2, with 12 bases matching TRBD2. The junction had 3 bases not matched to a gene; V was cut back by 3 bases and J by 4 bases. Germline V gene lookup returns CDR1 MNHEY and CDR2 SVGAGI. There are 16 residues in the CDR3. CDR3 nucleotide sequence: TGTGCCAGCAGTTATTCGACTAGCGGGGGCACCGGGGAGCTGTTTTTT. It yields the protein CASSYSTSGGTGELFF.